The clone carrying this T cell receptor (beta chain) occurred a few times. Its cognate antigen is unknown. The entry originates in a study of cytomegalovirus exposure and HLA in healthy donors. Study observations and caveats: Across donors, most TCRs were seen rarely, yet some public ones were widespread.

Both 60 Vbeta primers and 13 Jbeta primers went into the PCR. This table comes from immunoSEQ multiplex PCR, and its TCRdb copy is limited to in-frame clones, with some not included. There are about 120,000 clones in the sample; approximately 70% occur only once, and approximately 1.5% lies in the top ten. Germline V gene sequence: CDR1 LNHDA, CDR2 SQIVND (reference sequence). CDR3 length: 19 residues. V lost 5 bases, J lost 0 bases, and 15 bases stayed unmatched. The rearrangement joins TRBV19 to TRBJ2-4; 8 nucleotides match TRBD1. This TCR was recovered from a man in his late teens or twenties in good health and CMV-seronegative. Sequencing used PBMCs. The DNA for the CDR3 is TGTGCCAGTAGTCCATATCCCCCACAGGGGGGTCAAGCCAAAAACATTCAGTACTTC. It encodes CASSPYPPQGGQAKNIQYF.